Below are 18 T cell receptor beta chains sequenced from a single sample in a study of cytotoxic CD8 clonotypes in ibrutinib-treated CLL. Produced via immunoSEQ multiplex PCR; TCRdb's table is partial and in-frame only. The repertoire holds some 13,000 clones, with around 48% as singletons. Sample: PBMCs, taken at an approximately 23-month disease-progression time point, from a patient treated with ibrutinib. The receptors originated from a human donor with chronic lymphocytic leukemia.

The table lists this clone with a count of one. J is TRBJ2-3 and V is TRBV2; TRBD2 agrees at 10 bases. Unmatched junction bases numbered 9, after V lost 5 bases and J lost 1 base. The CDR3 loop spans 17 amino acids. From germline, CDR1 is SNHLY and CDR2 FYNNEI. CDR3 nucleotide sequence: TGTGCCAGCAGTTCCTCAGCGGGGGGGCACGGCACAGATACGCAGTATTTT. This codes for CASSSSAGGHGTDTQYF.

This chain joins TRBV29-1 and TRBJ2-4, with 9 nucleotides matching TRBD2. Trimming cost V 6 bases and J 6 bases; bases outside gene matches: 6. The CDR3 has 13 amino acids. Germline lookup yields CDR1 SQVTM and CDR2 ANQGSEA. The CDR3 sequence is CSVLSGGGNIQYF. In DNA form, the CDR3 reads TGCAGCGTCCTTAGCGGGGGAGGAAACATTCAGTACTTC.

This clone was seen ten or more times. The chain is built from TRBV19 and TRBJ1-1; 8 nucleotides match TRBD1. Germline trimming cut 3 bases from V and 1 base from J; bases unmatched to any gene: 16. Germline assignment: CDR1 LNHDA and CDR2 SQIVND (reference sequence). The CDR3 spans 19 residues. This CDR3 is CASSIWFGDRTHKNTEAFF. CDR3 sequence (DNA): TGTGCCAGTAGTATCTGGTTTGGGGACAGGACCCATAAGAACACTGAAGCTTTCTTT.

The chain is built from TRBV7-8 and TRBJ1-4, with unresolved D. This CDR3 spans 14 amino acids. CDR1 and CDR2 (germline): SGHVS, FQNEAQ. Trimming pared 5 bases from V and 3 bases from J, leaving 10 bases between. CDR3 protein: CASSPVVPNEKLFF. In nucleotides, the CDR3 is TGTGCCAGCAGCCCGGTGGTTCCTAATGAAAAACTGTTTTTT.

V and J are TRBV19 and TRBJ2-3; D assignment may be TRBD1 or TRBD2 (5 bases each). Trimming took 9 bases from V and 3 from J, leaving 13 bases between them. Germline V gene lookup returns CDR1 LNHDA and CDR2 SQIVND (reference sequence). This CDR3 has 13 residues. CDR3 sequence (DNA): TGTGCCAGCGAGGGGCTAGAAACAGATACGCAGTATTTT. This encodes CASEGLETDTQYF.

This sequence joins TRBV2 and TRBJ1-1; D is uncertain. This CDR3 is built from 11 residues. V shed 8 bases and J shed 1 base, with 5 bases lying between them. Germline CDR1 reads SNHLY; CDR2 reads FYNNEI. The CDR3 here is CASSQNTEAFF. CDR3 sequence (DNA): TGTGCCAGCTCCCAGAACACTGAAGCTTTCTTT.

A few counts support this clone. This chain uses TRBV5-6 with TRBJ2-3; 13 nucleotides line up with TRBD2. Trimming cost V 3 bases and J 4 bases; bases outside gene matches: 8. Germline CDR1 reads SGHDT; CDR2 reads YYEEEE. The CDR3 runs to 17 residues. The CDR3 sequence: CASSSELTSGGADTQYF. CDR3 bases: TGTGCCAGCAGCTCCGAACTTACTAGCGGGGGGGCAGATACGCAGTATTTT.

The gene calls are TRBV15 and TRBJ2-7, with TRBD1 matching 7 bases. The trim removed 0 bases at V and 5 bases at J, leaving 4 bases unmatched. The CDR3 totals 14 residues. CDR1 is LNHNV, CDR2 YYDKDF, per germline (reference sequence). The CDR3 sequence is CATSRDHRGNEQYF. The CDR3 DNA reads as TGTGCCACCAGCAGAGATCACAGGGGAAACGAGCAGTACTTC.

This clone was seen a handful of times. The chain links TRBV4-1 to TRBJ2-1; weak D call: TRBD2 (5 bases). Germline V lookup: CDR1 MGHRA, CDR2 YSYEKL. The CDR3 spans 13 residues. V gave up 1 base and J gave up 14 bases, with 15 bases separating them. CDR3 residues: CASSQVVTDLEFF. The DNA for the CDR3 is TGCGCCAGCAGCCAAGTAGTAACGGACTTAGAGTTCTTC.

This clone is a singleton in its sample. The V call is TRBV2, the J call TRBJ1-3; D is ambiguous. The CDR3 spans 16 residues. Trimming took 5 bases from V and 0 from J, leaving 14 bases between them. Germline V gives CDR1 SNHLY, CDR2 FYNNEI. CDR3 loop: CASSRSRLSSGNTIYF. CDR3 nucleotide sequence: TGTGCCAGCAGTCGCTCCCGACTGAGCTCTGGAAACACCATATATTTT. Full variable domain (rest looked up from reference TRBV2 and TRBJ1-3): EPEVTQTPSHQVTQMGQEVILRCVPISNHLYFYWYRQILGQKVEFLVSFYNNEISEKSEIFDDQFSVERPDGSNFTLKIRSTKLEDSAMYFCASSRSRLSSGNTIYFGEGSWLTVV.

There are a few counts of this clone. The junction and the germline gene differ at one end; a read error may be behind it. The CDR3 is CASSLDQETQYF. CDR3 sequence (DNA): TGTGCCAGCAGCTTAGACCAGGAGACCCAGTACTTC. This sequence joins TRBV7-9 and TRBJ2-5; D uncertain. This CDR3 is 12 amino acids long. CDR1 and CDR2 (germline): SEHNR, FQNEAQ (reference sequence).

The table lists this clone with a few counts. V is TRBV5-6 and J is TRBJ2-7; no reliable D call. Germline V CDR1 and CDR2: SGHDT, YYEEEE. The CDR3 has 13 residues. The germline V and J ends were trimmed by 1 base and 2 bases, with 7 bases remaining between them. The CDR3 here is CASSLWPPYEQYF. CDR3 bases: TGTGCCAGCAGCTTGTGGCCGCCCTACGAGCAGTACTTC. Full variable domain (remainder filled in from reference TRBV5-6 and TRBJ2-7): DAGVTQSPTHLIKTRGQQVTLRCSPKSGHDTVSWYQQALGQGPQFIFQYYEEEERQRGNFPDRFSGHQFPNYSSELNVNALLLGDSALYLCASSLWPPYEQYFGPGTRLTVT.

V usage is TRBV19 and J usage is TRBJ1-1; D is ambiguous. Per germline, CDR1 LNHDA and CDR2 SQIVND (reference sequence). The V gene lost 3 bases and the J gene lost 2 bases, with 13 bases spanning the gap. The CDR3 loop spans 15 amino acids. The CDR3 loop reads CASSISHSPNTEAFF. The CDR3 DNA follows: TGTGCCAGTAGTATTAGTCACAGTCCCAACACTGAAGCTTTCTTT.

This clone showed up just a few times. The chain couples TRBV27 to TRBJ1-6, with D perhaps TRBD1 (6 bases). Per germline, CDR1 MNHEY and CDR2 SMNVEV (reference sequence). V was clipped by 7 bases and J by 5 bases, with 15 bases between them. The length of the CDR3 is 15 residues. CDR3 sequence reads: CASKWGGLNNSPLHF. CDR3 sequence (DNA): TGTGCCAGCAAGTGGGGGGGGCTAAATAATTCACCCCTCCACTTT.

The CDR3 here is CASSQDPHLGLAGNYNEQFF. For the CDR3, the DNA is TGCGCCAGCAGCCAAGATCCGCACTTGGGCTTAGCGGGGAACTACAATGAGCAGTTCTTC. The chain employs TRBV4-1 and TRBJ2-1; TRBD2 aligns across 8 bases. The CDR3 is made up of 20 amino acids. Losses at the gene ends were 0 bases for V and 3 bases for J; bases not matched to a gene: 16. CDR1 is MGHRA, CDR2 YSYEKL, per germline.

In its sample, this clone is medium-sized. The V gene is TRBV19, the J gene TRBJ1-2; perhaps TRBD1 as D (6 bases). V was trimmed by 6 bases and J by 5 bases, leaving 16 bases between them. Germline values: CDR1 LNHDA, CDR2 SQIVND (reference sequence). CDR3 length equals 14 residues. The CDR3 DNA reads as TGTGCCAGTAGATACAGGGAAATAGGGTATGGCTACACCTTC. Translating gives CASRYREIGYGYTF.

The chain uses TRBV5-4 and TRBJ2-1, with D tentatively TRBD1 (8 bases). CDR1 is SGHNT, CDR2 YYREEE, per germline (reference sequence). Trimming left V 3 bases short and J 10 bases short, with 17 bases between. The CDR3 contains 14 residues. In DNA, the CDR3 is TGTGCCAGCAGCTCGGCTGGACAGGGAGGGGAGCAGTTCTTC. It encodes CASSSAGQGGEQFF. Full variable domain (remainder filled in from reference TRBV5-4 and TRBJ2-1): ETGVTQSPTHLIKTRGQQVTLRCSSQSGHNTVSWYQQALGQGPQFIFQYYREEENGRGNFPPRFSGLQFPNYSSELNVNALELDDSALYLCASSSAGQGGEQFFGPGTRLTVL.

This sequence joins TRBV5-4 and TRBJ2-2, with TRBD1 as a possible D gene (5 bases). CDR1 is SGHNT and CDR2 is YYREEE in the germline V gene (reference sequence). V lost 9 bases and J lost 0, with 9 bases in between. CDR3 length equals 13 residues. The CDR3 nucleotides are TGTGCCAACCCGGACACGAACACCGGGGAGCTGTTTTTT. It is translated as CANPDTNTGELFF.